This T cell receptor (beta chain) was recorded in a study of blood T cell repertoires in COVID-19. Turning to the study itself: Acute-phase and convalescent COVID-19 samples originated in the United States, Italy and Spain. PBMCs, B-cell-depleted T cells, or T cells provided the cDNA or gDNA that made up the material.

Authors' analysis steps: Nucleated cell number was recorded as an estimate derived from reference gene primer amplification. Repertoires were generated with immunoSEQ multiplex PCR, while TCRdb's copy carries only in-frame clones and drops some. From that table come the V and J calls and clone size; the DNA was used to work out D and trimming. The sample consists of fewer than 250,000 clones, about 88% of them appearing once. The CDR3 totals 15 residues. Germline assignment: CDR1 KGHDR and CDR2 SFDVKD. Unmatched junction bases numbered 2, after V lost 6 bases and J lost 1 base. The chain couples TRBV24-1 to TRBJ2-2; 9 positions match TRBD1. The TCR was taken from a man aged 70-80 years with acute or convalescent COVID-19. Sequenced sample: peripheral blood. In nucleotides, the CDR3 is TGTGCCACCAGTTCGACAGGGGGGAACACCGGGGAGCTGTTTTTT. Translated, it gives CATSSTGGNTGELFF.